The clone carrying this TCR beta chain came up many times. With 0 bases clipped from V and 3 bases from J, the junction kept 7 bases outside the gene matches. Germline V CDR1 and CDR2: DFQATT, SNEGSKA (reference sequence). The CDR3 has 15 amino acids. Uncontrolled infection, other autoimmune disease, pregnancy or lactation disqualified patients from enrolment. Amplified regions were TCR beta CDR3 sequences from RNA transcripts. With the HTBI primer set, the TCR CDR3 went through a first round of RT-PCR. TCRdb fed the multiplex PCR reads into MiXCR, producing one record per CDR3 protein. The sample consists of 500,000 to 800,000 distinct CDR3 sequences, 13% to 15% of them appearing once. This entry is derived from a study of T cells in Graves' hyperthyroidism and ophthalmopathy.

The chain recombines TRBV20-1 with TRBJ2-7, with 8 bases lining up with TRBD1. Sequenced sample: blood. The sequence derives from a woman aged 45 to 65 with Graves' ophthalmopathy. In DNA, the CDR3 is TGCAGTGCTAGAGATATATCCGGGACAGGCTACGAGCAGTACTTC. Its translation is CSARDISGTGYEQYF.